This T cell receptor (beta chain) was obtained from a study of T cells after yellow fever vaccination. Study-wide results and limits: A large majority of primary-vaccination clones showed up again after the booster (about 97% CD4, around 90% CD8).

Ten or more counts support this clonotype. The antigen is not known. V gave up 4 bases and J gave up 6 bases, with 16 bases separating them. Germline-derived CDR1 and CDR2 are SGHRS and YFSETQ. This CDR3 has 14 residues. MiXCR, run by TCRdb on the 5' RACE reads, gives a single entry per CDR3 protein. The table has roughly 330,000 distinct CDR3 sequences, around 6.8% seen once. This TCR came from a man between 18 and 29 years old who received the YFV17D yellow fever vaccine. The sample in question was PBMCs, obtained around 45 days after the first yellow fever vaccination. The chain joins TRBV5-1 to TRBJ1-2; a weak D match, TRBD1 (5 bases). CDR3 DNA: TGCGCCAGCAGCCCCGGCGGGGGAAAGGATGGCTACACCTTC. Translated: CASSPGGGKDGYTF.